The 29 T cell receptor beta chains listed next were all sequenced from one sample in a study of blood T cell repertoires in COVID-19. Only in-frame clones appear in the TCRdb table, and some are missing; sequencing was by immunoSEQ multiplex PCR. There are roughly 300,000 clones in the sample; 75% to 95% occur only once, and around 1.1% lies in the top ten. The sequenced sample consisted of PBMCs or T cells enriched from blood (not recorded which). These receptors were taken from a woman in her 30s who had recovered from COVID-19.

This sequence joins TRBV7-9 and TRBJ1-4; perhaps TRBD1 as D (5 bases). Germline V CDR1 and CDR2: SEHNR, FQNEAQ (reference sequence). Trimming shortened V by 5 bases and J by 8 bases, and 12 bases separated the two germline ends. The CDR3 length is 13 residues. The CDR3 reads CASSHSDREKLFF. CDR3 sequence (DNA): TGTGCCAGCAGCCATTCCGACAGAGAAAAACTGTTTTTT.

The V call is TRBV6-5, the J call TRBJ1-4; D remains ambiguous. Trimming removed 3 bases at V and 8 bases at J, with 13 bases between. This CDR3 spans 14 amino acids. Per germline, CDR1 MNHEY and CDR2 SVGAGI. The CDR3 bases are TGTGCCAGCAGTTATCTGGGAGGGAGAGAAAAACTGTTTTTT. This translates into CASSYLGGREKLFF.

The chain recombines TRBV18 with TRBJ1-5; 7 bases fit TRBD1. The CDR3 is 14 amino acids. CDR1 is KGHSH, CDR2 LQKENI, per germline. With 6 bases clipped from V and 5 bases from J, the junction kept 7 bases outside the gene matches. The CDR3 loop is CASSHGQADQPQHF. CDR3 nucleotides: TGTGCCAGCTCCCACGGACAGGCGGATCAGCCCCAGCATTTT.

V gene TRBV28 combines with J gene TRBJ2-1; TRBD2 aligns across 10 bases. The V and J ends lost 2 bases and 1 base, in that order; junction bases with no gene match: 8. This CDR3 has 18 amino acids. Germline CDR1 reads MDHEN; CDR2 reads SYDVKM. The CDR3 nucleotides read TGTGCCAGCAGTTTAACTAGCGGGATCTTTTATTCCTACAATGAGCAGTTCTTC. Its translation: CASSLTSGIFYSYNEQFF.

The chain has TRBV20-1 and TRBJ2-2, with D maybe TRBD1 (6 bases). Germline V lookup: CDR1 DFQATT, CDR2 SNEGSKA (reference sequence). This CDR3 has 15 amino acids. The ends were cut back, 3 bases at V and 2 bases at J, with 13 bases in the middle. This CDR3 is CSASPQGLNTGELFF. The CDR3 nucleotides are TGCAGTGCTAGTCCACAGGGATTAAACACCGGGGAGCTGTTTTTT.

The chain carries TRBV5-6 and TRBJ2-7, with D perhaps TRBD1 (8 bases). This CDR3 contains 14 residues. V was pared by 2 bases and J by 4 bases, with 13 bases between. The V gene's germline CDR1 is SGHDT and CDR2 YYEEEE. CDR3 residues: CASSLQGGWYEQYF. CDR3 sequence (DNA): TGTGCCAGCAGCTTACAGGGGGGGTGGTACGAGCAGTACTTC. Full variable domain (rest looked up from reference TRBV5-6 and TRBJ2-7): DAGVTQSPTHLIKTRGQQVTLRCSPKSGHDTVSWYQQALGQGPQFIFQYYEEEERQRGNFPDRFSGHQFPNYSSELNVNALLLGDSALYLCASSLQGGWYEQYFGPGTRLTVT.

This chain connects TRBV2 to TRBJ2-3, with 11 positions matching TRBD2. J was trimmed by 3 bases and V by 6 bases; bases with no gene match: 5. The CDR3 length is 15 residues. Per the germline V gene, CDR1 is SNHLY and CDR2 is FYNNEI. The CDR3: CASRAGLAVTDTQYF. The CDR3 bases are TGTGCCAGCAGGGCGGGACTAGCGGTGACAGATACGCAGTATTTT.

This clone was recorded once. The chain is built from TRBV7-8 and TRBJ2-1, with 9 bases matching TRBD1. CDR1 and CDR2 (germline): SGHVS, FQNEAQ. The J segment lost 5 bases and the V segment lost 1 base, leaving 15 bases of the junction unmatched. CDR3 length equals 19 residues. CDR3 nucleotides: TGTGCCAGCAGCTTAGACAGGGGGCGCGTCCGGGAGCTTGACAATGAGCAGTTCTTC. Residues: CASSLDRGRVRELDNEQFF.

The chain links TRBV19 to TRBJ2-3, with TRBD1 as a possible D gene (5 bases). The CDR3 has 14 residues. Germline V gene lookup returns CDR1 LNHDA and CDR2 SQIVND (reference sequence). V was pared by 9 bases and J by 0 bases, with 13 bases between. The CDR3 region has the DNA TGTGCCAGCAGATGGGGCGCTAGCACAGATACGCAGTATTTT. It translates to CASRWGASTDTQYF.

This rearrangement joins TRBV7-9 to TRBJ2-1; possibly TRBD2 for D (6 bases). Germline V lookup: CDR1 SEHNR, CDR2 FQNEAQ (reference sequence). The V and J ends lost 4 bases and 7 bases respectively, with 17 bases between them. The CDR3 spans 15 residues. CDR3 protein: CASSWGDGRSNEQFF. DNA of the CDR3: TGTGCCAGCAGCTGGGGGGACGGCCGGAGTAATGAGCAGTTCTTC.

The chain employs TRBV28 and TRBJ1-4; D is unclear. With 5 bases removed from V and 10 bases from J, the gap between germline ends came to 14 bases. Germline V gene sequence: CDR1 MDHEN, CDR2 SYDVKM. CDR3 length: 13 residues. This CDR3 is CASSTDGGRKLFF. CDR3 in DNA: TGTGCCAGCAGTACTGACGGAGGGAGAAAACTGTTTTTT. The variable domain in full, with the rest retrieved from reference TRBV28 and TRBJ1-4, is DVKVTQSSRYLVKRTGEKVFLECVQDMDHENMFWYRQDPGLGLRLIYFSYDVKMKEKGDIPEGYSVSREKKERFSLILESASTNQTSMYLCASSTDGGRKLFFGSGTQLSVL.

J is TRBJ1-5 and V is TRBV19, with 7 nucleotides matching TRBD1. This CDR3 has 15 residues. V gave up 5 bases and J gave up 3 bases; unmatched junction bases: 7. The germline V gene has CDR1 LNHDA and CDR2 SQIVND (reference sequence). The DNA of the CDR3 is TGTGCCAGTAGTTCATGGACAGGTCACAATCAGCCCCAGCATTTT. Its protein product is CASSSWTGHNQPQHF.

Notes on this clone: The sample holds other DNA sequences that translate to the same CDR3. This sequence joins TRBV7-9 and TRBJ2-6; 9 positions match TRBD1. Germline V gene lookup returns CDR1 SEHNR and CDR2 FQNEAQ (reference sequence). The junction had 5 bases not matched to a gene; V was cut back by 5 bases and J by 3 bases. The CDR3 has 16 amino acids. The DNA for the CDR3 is TGTGCCAGCAGCCTCGACAGGGGGAGTGGGGCCAACGTCCTGACTTTC. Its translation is CASSLDRGSGANVLTF.

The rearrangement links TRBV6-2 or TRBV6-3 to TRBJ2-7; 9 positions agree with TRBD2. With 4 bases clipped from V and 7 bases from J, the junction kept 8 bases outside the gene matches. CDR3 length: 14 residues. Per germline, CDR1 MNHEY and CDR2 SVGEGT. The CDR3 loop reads CASSFSGREGEQYF. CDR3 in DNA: TGTGCCAGCAGTTTTAGCGGGAGAGAGGGTGAGCAGTACTTC.

CDR3 protein: CASSLAGRTSYEQYF. In DNA, the CDR3 is TGTGCCAGCAGCTTAGCCGGGAGGACCTCCTACGAGCAGTACTTC. The genes are TRBV7-2 and TRBJ2-7; 7 positions agree with TRBD2. This CDR3 region has 15 residues. Germline trimming cut 0 bases from V and 0 bases from J; bases unmatched to any gene: 2. Germline CDR1 is SGHTA and CDR2 is FQGNSA.

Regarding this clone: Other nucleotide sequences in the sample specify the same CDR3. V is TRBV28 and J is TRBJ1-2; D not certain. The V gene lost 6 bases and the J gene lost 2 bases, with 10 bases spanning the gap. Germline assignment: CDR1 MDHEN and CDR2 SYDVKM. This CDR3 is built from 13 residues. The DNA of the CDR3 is TGTGCCAGCAGCCTAGGCGGGAACTATGGCTACACCTTC. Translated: CASSLGGNYGYTF.

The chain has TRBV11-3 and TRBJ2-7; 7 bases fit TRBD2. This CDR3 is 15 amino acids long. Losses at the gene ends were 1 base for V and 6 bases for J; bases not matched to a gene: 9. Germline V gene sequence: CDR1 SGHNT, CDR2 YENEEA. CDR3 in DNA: TGTGCCAGCAGCTTAGGTTCCGGGACGGGAGGCGAGCAGTACTTC. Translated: CASSLGSGTGGEQYF.

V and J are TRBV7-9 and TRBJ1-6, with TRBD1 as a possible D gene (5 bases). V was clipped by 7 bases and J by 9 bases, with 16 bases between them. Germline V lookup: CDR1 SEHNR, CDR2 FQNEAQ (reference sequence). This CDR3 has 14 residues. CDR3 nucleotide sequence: TGTGCCAGCACCGGCGCGCAGGGAGGTTCACCCCTCCACTTT. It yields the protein CASTGAQGGSPLHF.

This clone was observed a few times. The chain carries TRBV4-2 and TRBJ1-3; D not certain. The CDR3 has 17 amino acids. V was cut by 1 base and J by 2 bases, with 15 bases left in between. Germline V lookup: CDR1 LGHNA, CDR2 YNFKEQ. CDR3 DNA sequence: TGTGCCAGCAGCCAAGTTCCGAAAGGAGGCCCTGGAAACACCATATATTTT. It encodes CASSQVPKGGPGNTIYF.

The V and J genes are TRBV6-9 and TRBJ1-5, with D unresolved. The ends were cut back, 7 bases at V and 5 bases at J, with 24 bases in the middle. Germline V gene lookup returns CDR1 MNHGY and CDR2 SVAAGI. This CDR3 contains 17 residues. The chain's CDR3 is CASTTLTDFRTYQPQHF. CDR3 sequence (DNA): TGTGCCAGCACCACCTTAACAGATTTCAGGACTTATCAGCCCCAGCATTTT.

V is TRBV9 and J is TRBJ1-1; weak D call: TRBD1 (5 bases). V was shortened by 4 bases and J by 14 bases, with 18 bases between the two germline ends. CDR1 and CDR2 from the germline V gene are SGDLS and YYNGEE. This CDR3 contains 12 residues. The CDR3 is CASSPVGGPPFF. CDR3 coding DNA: TGTGCCAGCAGCCCAGTGGGGGGACCGCCGTTCTTT.

As DNA, the CDR3 is TGTGCCAGCAGCTTAGAGGTACTAGCGGTACATAATGAGCAGTTCTTC. Amino acid sequence: CASSLEVLAVHNEQFF. The genes are TRBV7-2 and TRBJ2-1; 8 nucleotides agree with TRBD2. This CDR3 contains 16 residues. Per the germline V gene, CDR1 is SGHTA and CDR2 is FQGNSA. V shed 1 base and J 7 bases; nucleotides not matched to a gene: 9.

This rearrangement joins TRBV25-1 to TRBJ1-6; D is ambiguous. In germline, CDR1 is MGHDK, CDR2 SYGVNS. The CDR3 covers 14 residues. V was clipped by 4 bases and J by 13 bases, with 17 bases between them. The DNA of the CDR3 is TGTGCCAGCAGTGCTTCCCTCTCCTCCCAGCCCCTCCACTTT. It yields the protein CASSASLSSQPLHF.

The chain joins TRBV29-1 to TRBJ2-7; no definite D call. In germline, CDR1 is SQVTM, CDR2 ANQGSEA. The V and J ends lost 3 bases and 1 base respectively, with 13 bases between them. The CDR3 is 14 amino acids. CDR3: CSVEAGDTSYEQYF. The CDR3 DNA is TGCAGCGTTGAGGCCGGTGACACTTCCTACGAGCAGTACTTC.

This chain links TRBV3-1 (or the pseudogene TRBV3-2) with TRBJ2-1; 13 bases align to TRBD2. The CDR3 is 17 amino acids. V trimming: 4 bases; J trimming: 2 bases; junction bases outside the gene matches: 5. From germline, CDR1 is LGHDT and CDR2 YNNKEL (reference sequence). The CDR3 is CASSPLLAGGTYNEQFF. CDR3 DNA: TGTGCCAGCAGCCCCTTACTAGCGGGAGGGACCTACAATGAGCAGTTCTTC.

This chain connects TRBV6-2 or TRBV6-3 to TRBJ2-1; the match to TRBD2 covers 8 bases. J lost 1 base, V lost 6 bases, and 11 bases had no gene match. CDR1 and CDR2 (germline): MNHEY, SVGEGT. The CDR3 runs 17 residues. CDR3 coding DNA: TGTGCCAGCAGCATCCCCAGCGGGAGTCTGTCCTACAATGAGCAGTTCTTC. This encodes CASSIPSGSLSYNEQFF.

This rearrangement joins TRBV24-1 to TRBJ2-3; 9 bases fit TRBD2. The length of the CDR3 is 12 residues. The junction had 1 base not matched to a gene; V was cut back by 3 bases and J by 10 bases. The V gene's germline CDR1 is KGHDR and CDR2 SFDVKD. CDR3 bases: TGTGCCACCAGTGATGGACTAGCGCCGCAGTATTTT. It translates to CATSDGLAPQYF.

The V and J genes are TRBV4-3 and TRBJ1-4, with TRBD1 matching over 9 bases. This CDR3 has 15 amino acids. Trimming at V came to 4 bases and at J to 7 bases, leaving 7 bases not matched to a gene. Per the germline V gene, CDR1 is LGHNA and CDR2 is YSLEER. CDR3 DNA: TGCGCCAGCAGCCTGCACAGGGGGCAAGGTGAAAAACTGTTTTTT. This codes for CASSLHRGQGEKLFF.

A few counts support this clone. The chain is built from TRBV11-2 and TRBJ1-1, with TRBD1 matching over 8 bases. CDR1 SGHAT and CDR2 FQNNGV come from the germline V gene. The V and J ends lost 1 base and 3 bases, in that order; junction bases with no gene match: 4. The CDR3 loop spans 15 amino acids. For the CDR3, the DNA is TGTGCCAGCAGCTTAGGGACAGGGAAAGACACTGAAGCTTTCTTT. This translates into CASSLGTGKDTEAFF.